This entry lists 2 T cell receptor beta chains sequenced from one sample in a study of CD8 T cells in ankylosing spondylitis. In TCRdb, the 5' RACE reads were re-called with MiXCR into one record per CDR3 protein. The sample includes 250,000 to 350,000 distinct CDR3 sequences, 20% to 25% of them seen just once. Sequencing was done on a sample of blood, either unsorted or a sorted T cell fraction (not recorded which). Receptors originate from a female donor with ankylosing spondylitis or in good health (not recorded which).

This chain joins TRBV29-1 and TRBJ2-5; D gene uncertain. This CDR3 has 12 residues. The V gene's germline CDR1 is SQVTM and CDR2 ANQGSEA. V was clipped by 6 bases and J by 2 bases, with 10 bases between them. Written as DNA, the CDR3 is TGCAGCGTCCGAGTTTTTCAAGAGACCCAGTACTTC. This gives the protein CSVRVFQETQYF.

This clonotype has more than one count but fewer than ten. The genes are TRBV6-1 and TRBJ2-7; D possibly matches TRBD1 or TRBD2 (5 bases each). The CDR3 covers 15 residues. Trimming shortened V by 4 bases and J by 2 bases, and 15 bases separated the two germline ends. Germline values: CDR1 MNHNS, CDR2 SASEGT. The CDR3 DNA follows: TGTGCCAGCAGTGCGGACTTCGGGGCCGCCTACGAGCAGTACTTC. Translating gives CASSADFGAAYEQYF.